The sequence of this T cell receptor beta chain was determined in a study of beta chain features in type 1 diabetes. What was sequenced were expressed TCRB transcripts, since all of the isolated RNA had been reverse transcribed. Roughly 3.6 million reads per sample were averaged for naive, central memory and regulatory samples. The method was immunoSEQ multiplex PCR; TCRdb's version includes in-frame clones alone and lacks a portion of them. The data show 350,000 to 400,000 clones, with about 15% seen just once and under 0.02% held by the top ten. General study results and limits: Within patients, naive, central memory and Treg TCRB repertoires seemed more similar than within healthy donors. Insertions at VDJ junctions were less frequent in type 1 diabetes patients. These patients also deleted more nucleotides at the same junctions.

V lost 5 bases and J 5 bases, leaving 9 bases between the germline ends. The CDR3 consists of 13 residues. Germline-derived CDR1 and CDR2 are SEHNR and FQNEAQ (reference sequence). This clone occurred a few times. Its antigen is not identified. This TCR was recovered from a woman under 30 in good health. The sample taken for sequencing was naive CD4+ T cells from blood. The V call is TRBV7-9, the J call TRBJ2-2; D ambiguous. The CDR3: CASSLLWTGELFF. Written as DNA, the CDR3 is TGTGCCAGCAGCCTATTGTGGACCGGGGAGCTGTTTTTT.